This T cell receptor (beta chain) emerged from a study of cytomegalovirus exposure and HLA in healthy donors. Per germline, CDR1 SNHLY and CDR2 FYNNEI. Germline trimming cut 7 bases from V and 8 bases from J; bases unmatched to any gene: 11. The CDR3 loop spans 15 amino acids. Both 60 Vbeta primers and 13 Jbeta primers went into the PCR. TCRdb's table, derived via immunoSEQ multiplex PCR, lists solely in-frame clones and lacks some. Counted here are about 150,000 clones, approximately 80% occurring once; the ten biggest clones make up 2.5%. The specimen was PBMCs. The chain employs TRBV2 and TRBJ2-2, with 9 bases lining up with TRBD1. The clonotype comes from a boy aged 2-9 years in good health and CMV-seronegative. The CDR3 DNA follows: TGTGCCAGCACTAAGGGACAGGGCGGGGCGGGGGAGCTGTTTTTT. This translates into CASTKGQGGAGELFF.